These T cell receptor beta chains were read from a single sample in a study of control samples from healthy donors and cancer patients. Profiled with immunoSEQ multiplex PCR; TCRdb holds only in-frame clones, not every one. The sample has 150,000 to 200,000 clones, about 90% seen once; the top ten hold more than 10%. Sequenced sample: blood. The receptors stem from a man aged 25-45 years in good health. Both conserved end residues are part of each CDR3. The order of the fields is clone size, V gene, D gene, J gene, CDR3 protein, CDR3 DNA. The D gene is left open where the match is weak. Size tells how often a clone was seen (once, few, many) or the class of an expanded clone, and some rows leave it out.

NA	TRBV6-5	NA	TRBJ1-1	CASRQGSQAFF	TGTGCCAGCAGGCAGGGTAGTCAAGCTTTCTTT
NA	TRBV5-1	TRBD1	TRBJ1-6	CASTTGGNSPLHF	TGCGCCAGCACGACAGGGGGGAATTCACCCCTCCACTTT
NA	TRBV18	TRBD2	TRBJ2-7	CASSPEEGSGGYEQYF	TGTGCCAGCTCACCCGAGGAGGGAAGCGGGGGCTACGAGCAGTACTTC
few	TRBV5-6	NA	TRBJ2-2	CASSFGHLGAGELFF	TGTGCCAGCAGCTTTGGACACCTAGGGGCCGGGGAGCTGTTTTTT
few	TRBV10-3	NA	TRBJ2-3	CAISIADTSTDTQYF	TGTGCCATCAGTATAGCGGACACTAGCACAGATACGCAGTATTTT
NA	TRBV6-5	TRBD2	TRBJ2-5	CASSTSGGEETQYF	TGTGCCAGCAGTACTAGCGGGGGGGAAGAGACCCAGTACTTC
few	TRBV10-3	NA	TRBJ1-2	CAISGIEGQDGYTF	TGTGCCATCAGTGGAATAGAGGGGCAAGATGGCTACACCTTC
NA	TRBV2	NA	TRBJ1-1	CASSGLPGDSEAFF	TGTGCCAGCAGCGGCCTCCCGGGGGATAGTGAAGCTTTCTTT
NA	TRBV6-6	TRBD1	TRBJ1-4	CASSLPGQGAREKLFF	TGTGCCAGCAGTCTCCCGGGACAGGGGGCGCGCGAAAAACTGTTTTTT
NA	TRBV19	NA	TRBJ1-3	CASNSGNTIYF	TGTGCCAGTAACTCTGGAAACACCATATATTTT
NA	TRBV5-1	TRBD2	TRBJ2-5	CASSLGLAGELTRGTQYF	TGCGCCAGCAGCTTGGGACTAGCGGGGGAGCTAACCAGGGGGACCCAGTACTTC
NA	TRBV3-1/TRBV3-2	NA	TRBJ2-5	CASSQGLVAKETQYF	TGTGCCAGCAGCCAAGGATTGGTGGCCAAAGAGACCCAGTACTTC
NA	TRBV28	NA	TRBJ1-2	CASQGGTMSLGYTF	TGTGCCAGCCAAGGGGGGACGATGTCTCTCGGCTACACCTTC
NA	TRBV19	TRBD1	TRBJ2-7	CASSMRQGEQYF	TGTGCCAGTAGTATGCGACAGGGCGAGCAGTACTTC
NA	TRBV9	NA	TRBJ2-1	CASSVVSVAYNEQFF	TGTGCCAGCAGCGTAGTTAGCGTCGCCTACAATGAGCAGTTCTTC
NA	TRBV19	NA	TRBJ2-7	CASSTPGPGGKQYF	TGTGCCAGTAGTACGCCGGGACCGGGGGGCAAGCAGTACTTC
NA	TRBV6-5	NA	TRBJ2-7	CASRRGTELYEQYF	TGTGCCAGCAGGAGGGGAACTGAACTCTACGAGCAGTACTTC
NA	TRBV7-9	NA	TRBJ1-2	CASSFQGPIYGYTF	TGTGCCAGCAGCTTTCAAGGCCCAATATATGGCTACACCTTC